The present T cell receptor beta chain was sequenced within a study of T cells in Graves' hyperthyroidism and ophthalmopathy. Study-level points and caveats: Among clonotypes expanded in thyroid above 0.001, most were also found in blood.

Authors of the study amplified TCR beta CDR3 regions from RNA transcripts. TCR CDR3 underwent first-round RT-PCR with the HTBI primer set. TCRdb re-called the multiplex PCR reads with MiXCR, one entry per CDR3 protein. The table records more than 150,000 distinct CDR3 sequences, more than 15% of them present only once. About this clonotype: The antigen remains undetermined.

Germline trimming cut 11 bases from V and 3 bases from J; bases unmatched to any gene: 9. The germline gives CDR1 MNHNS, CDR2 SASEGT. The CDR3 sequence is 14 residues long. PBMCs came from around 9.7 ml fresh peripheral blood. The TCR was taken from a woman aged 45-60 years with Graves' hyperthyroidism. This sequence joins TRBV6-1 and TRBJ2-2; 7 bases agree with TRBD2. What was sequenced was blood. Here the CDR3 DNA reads TGTGCCTCAAGCATGGGACTATACACCGGGGAGCTGTTTTTT. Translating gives CASSMGLYTGELFF.